This TCR beta chain derives from a study of T cell repertoires in ileal Crohn's disease. About the research overall: Operated complications were stricturing disease (roughly 61%) and penetrating disease (around 39%).

The sorted cells were lamina propria lymphocytes from surgical specimens, first isolated by density gradient. Adults with ileal or ileocolonic Crohn's disease and an indication for resection were eligible. The assay was immunoSEQ multiplex PCR, and TCRdb's table has in-frame clones only and misses some. The data contain about 1,000 clones, roughly 85% of them singletons. The clonotype was recovered from an adult with Crohn's disease. The sample comprised CD4+ T cells sorted from the ileum.

The CDR3, as DNA: TGTGCCAGCACCTGGACTAGCGGCTACGAGCAGTACTTC. Translation gives CASTWTSGYEQYF. The V gene is TRBV6-1, the J gene TRBJ2-7; TRBD2 matches at 10 bases. J was trimmed by 3 bases and V by 7 bases; bases with no gene match: 3. This CDR3 has 13 amino acids. The germline V gene encodes CDR1 MNHNS and CDR2 SASEGT.